One sample yielded the 25 T cell receptor beta chains listed below, sequenced in a study of T cell repertoires in cytomegalovirus infection. TCRdb reprocessed the reads via MiXCR and lists one record per CDR3 protein. The repertoire has about 300,000 distinct CDR3 sequences, roughly 25% of them found once; the top ten carry approximately 14%. Sequenced material: PBMCs. These TCRs come from a human donor in good health (CMV status not recorded). Some clones in this sample may be carry-over from other donors' samples.

This clonotype has ten or more counts. V and J are TRBV28 and TRBJ2-5; TRBD2 aligns across 9 bases. The V gene end was trimmed by 5 bases and the J gene end by 2 bases; junction bases not matched to a gene: 3. The germline V gene encodes CDR1 MDHEN and CDR2 SYDVKM. This CDR3 is 14 amino acids long. The CDR3 reads CASSPSGVQETQYF. CDR3 coding DNA: TGTGCCAGCAGTCCTAGCGGGGTACAAGAGACCCAGTACTTC.

The chain carries TRBV12-3 or TRBV12-4 and TRBJ1-1; TRBD1 is a possible D gene (5 bases). This CDR3 spans 14 amino acids. Trimming removed 6 bases at V and 5 bases at J, with 16 bases between. The CDR3: CASRNRPRVTEAFF. The CDR3 nucleotides are TGTGCCAGCAGGAACCGCCCCAGGGTAACTGAAGCTTTCTTT.

This clonotype was observed a handful of times. The rearrangement uses TRBV29-1 and TRBJ2-7; perhaps D is TRBD1 or TRBD2 (5 bases each). The CDR3 length is 14 residues. Germline assignment: CDR1 SQVTM and CDR2 ANQGSEA. V was shortened by 6 bases and J by 3 bases, with 18 bases between the two germline ends. In nucleotides, the CDR3 is TGCAGCGTCCGACAGAGGGGTTCGTTCTACGAGCAGTACTTC. Amino acid sequence: CSVRQRGSFYEQYF.

The chain couples TRBV4-1 to TRBJ2-5, with D tentatively TRBD1 or TRBD2 (6 bases each). Germline CDR1 and CDR2: MGHRA and YSYEKL. Trimming shortened V by 1 base and J by 4 bases, and 10 bases separated the two germline ends. The length of the CDR3 is 14 residues. Here the CDR3 reads CASSQVGGGETQYF. CDR3 DNA sequence: TGCGCCAGCAGCCAAGTAGGGGGAGGAGAGACCCAGTACTTC.

This clonotype has at least ten counts. This chain links TRBV12-3 or TRBV12-4 with TRBJ2-7, with 8 bases matching TRBD1. V shed 7 bases and J 0 bases; nucleotides not matched to a gene: 5. The CDR3 runs 14 residues. Here the CDR3 reads CASTRQGSSYEQYF. In nucleotides, the CDR3 is TGTGCCAGCACCCGACAGGGGAGCTCCTACGAGCAGTACTTC.

This chain links TRBV29-1 with TRBJ2-5; 9 bases map to TRBD1. The CDR3 is made up of 12 amino acids. The ends lost 7 bases at V and 3 bases at J; junction bases unmatched: 3. The germline V gene encodes CDR1 SQVTM and CDR2 ANQGSEA. CDR3 sequence (DNA): TGCAGCGCCTGGACAGGGGAAGAGACCCAGTACTTC. Amino acid sequence: CSAWTGEETQYF.

This clonotype was counted ten times or more. This rearrangement joins TRBV7-6 to TRBJ2-1; D might be TRBD1 (5 bases). Trimming shortened V by 0 bases and J by 5 bases, and 14 bases separated the two germline ends. The CDR3 sequence is 16 residues long. Germline CDR1 and CDR2: SGHVS and FNYEAQ. The CDR3 region is CASSLASRVRDNEQFF. CDR3 sequence (DNA): TGTGCCAGCAGCTTAGCTAGCAGGGTTAGGGACAATGAGCAGTTCTTC.

The chain joins TRBV15 to TRBJ2-7; the match to TRBD1 covers 7 bases. CDR1 and CDR2 from the germline V gene are LNHNV and YYDKDF (reference sequence). The CDR3 sequence is 15 residues long. V gave up 0 bases and J gave up 3 bases; unmatched junction bases: 5. CDR3 coding DNA: TGTGCCACCAGCAGAGAGCTGGGACAGAGCTACGAGCAGTACTTC. The encoded protein is CATSRELGQSYEQYF.

J is TRBJ2-7 and V is TRBV24-1, with a tentative D call TRBD1 (6 bases). The CDR3 runs 15 residues. Germline CDR1 KGHDR, CDR2 SFDVKD. The ends were cut back, 2 bases at V and 2 bases at J, with 12 bases in the middle. This CDR3 reads CATSDSGRGTYEQYF. In nucleotides, the CDR3 is TGTGCCACCAGTGATTCTGGCAGGGGAACCTACGAGCAGTACTTC.

V usage is TRBV11-2 and J usage is TRBJ1-1; 7 nucleotides align to TRBD1. This CDR3 has 15 residues. V shed 4 bases, J shed 4 bases, and the junction held 9 bases outside the gene matches. Germline CDR1 and CDR2: SGHAT and FQNNGV. This chain's CDR3 is CASSSLTGFGTEAFF. CDR3 DNA: TGTGCCAGCAGCTCGTTGACAGGGTTCGGCACTGAAGCTTTCTTT.

This clonotype has just a few counts. The chain joins TRBV20-1 to TRBJ1-2; D is undetermined. V lost 3 bases, J lost 3 bases, and 17 bases lay in between. From germline, CDR1 is DFQATT and CDR2 SNEGSKA (reference sequence). CDR3 length: 15 amino acids. CDR3 in DNA: TGCAGTGCTAGTATAGCCGACGTTGGTTACTATGGCTACACCTTC. Residues: CSASIADVGYYGYTF.

This clonotype was seen only a few times. This chain uses TRBV14 with TRBJ2-7; D remains unclear. The length of the CDR3 is 13 residues. CDR1 is SGHDN, CDR2 FVKESK, per germline. V was clipped by 3 bases and J by 7 bases, with 13 bases between them. CDR3 nucleotides: TGTGCCAGCAGCCAGGCACGGGTGGGGGAGCAGTACTTC. Amino acids: CASSQARVGEQYF.

The chain has TRBV6-5 and TRBJ2-7; TRBD2 aligns across 10 bases. With 4 bases clipped from V and 2 bases from J, the junction kept 2 bases outside the gene matches. The CDR3 covers 14 residues. Per the germline V gene, CDR1 is MNHEY and CDR2 is SVGAGI. CDR3 DNA sequence: TGTGCCAGCAGTTCTACTAGCGGGACCTACGAGCAGTACTTC. Encoded protein: CASSSTSGTYEQYF.

This clonotype has a handful of counts. The V gene is TRBV19, the J gene TRBJ2-5, with D maybe TRBD1 (7 bases). Trimming pared 6 bases from V and 1 base from J, leaving 12 bases between. The CDR3 has 14 amino acids. The germline V gene encodes CDR1 LNHDA and CDR2 SQIVND (reference sequence). Written as DNA, the CDR3 is TGTGCCAGTAGCGGGGGACAGTCCCAAGAGACCCAGTACTTC. Translating it yields CASSGGQSQETQYF.

The V gene is TRBV29-1, the J gene TRBJ2-7; D is perhaps TRBD1 (6 bases). Trimming took off 5 bases at V and 4 bases at J, with 15 bases between the two ends. CDR3 length: 13 residues. Germline loops: CDR1 SQVTM, CDR2 ANQGSEA. The CDR3 DNA follows: TGCAGCGTTTCTCCGGGACACCAATACGAGCAGTACTTC. Translated: CSVSPGHQYEQYF.

This chain joins TRBV7-2 and TRBJ2-1; tentatively, D is TRBD2 (6 bases). Trimming shortened V by 1 base and J by 8 bases, and 18 bases separated the two germline ends. The CDR3 is made up of 16 amino acids. Germline-derived CDR1 and CDR2 are SGHTA and FQGNSA. This CDR3 is CASSLESGRLGHEQFF. The CDR3 bases are TGTGCCAGCAGCTTAGAAAGCGGGCGACTAGGGCATGAGCAGTTCTTC.

The V gene is TRBV12-3 or TRBV12-4, the J gene TRBJ2-2; D not resolved. Trimming took 3 bases from V and 4 from J, leaving 6 bases between them. The CDR3 runs to 13 residues. The CDR3 region is CASSLGTTGELFF. DNA of the CDR3: TGTGCCAGCAGTTTGGGAACCACCGGGGAGCTGTTTTTT.

This chain joins TRBV4-3 and TRBJ2-3; no reliable D call. This CDR3 is built from 15 residues. Trimming cost V 4 bases and J 2 bases, with 13 bases left between them. Germline lookup yields CDR1 LGHNA and CDR2 YSLEER. The CDR3 nucleotides read TGCGCCAGCAGCCCCCTTGTGGGGTCCACAGATACGCAGTATTTT. Its protein product is CASSPLVGSTDTQYF.

This clonotype was observed many times. The chain combines TRBV7-2 with TRBJ1-1; D remains ambiguous. The CDR3 contains 13 residues. Germline V CDR1 and CDR2: SGHTA, FQGNSA. V gave up 3 bases and J gave up 1 base, with 6 bases separating them. The CDR3 DNA reads TGTGCCAGCAGCTTCGACAAGAACACTGAAGCTTTCTTT. It encodes CASSFDKNTEAFF.

This clonotype is a singleton in its sample. The chain recombines TRBV28 with TRBJ2-7; no firm D call. Germline CDR1 and CDR2: MDHEN and SYDVKM. V was shortened by 5 bases and J by 3 bases, with 11 bases between the two germline ends. CDR3 length: 13 residues. The CDR3 DNA reads TGTGCCAGCAGTCGATCCTGGAACTACGAGCAGTACTTC. Protein: CASSRSWNYEQYF.

This clonotype has at least ten counts. V is TRBV28 and J is TRBJ2-5; no reliable D call. V lost 5 bases to trimming and J lost 5 bases, with 9 bases between them. There are 12 residues in the CDR3. Looked up from germline, CDR1 is MDHEN and CDR2 is SYDVKM. CDR3 bases: TGTGCCAGCAGTATGACGAGGGAGACCCAGTACTTC. Its protein product is CASSMTRETQYF.

This clonotype was recorded many times. The chain is built from TRBV28 and TRBJ2-1; D is ambiguous. This CDR3 has 13 residues. Germline V gene data show CDR1 as MDHEN and CDR2 as SYDVKM. V shed 3 bases and J shed 6 bases, with 9 bases lying between them. The CDR3 nucleotides read TGTGCCAGCAGTTTCCTTGGCCCCAATGAGCAGTTCTTC. Translation: CASSFLGPNEQFF.

This chain joins TRBV2 and TRBJ2-6; TRBD1 or TRBD2 may be the D gene (6 bases each). The V gene's germline CDR1 is SNHLY and CDR2 FYNNEI. The CDR3 loop spans 17 amino acids. The V end lost 3 bases, the J end lost 0 bases, and 12 bases lay between the germline ends. The CDR3 reads CASSDRGVGSGANVLTF. CDR3 bases: TGTGCCAGCAGTGATAGGGGGGTAGGCTCTGGGGCCAACGTCCTGACTTTC.

This clonotype has ten or more counts. V gene TRBV7-2 combines with J gene TRBJ1-5; 7 bases map to TRBD1. There are 15 residues in the CDR3. Germline V lookup: CDR1 SGHTA, CDR2 FQGNSA. The junction had 4 bases not matched to a gene; V was cut back by 4 bases and J by 1 base. CDR3 sequence reads: CASSSQTGSNQPQHF. The CDR3 DNA is TGTGCCAGCAGCTCCCAGACAGGGAGCAATCAGCCCCAGCATTTT.

This clonotype was counted a few times. This sequence joins TRBV11-2 and TRBJ2-5; D may be TRBD1 (6 bases). The germline V gene has CDR1 SGHAT and CDR2 FQNNGV. CDR3 length: 15 amino acids. Trimming took 6 bases from V and 5 from J, leaving 19 bases between them. CDR3 residues: CASSLALGGLETQYF. CDR3 DNA sequence: TGTGCCAGCAGTCTGGCCCTTGGGGGCCTGGAGACCCAGTACTTC.